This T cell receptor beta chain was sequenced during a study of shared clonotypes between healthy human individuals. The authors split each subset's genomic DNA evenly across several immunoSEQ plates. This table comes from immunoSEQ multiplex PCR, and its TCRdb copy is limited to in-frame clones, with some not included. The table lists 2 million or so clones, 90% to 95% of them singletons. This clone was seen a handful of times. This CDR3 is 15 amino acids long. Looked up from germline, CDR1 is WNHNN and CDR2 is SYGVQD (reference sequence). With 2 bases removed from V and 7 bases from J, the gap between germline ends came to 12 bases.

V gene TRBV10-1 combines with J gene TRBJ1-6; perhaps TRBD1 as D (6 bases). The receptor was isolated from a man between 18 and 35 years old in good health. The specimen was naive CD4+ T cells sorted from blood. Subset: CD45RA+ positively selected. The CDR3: CASSELDRPNSPLHF. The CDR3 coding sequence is TGCGCCAGCAGTGAGCTCGACAGGCCAAATTCACCCCTCCACTTT.